Listed below are T cell receptor beta chains from one sample, sequenced in a study of early T cells in non-severe SARS-CoV-2 infection. Each CDR3 protein is one row after TCRdb ran MiXCR on the 5' RACE reads. The profile shows fewer than 55,000 distinct CDR3 sequences, 4% of them singletons. Sequencing was performed on whole blood. The receptors shown here come from an adult who was a healthcare worker with PCR-confirmed SARS-CoV-2 infection or an uninfected control (not recorded which). CDR3s include the opening cysteine and the closing phenylalanine or tryptophan. The D gene is left open where the match is weak. A clone size is listed for some rows: how often the clone was seen (once, few, many), or a class if it is expanded.

j_call cdr3_length clone_size v_call d_call cdr3_aa cdr3_nt
TRBJ2-7 14 many TRBV28 TRBD1 CASRTGGSSYEQYF TGTGCCAGCCGGACAGGGGGGAGCTCCTACGAGCAGTACTTC
TRBJ1-1 15 few TRBV7-9 . CASTTRPQPDTEAFF TGTGCCAGCACCACAAGGCCACAGCCGGACACTGAAGCTTTCTTT
TRBJ1-2 13 many TRBV13 . CASSYGQPYGYTF TGTGCCAGCAGCTATGGACAGCCCTATGGCTACACCTTC
TRBJ2-1 18 many TRBV7-6 . CASSLVAGAFTQRNEQFF TGTGCCAGCAGCTTAGTGGCTGGAGCTTTTACCCAAAGGAATGAGCAGTTCTTC
TRBJ2-3 16 . TRBV12-3/TRBV12-4 . CASSSGGAKPVDTQYF TGTGCCAGCAGCTCCGGGGGTGCCAAACCCGTAGATACGCAGTATTTT
TRBJ2-2 15 many TRBV20-1 TRBD1 CSARVHRGRTGELFF TGCAGTGCTAGAGTCCACAGGGGGCGCACCGGGGAGCTGTTTTTT
TRBJ2-1 14 . TRBV29-1 TRBD2 CSAWDLAVYNEQFF TGCAGCGCTTGGGATCTAGCGGTCTACAATGAGCAGTTCTTC
TRBJ2-7 14 many TRBV20-1 . CSARQTGPSYEQYF TGCAGTGCTAGGCAGACAGGCCCATCCTACGAGCAGTACTTC
TRBJ2-3 16 many TRBV6-2/TRBV6-3 TRBD2 CASSYSSGGITDTQYF TGTGCCAGCAGTTACTCCAGCGGGGGTATCACAGATACGCAGTATTTT
TRBJ2-5 13 many TRBV11-2 TRBD1 CASSSQGEETQYF TGTGCCAGCAGCTCACAGGGGGAAGAGACCCAGTACTTC
TRBJ2-1 15 many TRBV7-9 . CASSLGQNANNEQFF TGTGCCAGCAGCTTAGGGCAAAACGCGAACAATGAGCAGTTCTTC
TRBJ1-1 14 many TRBV7-9 . CASSPLGLNTEAFF TGTGCCAGCAGCCCTCTAGGCTTGAACACTGAAGCTTTCTTT
TRBJ2-3 14 many TRBV7-9 . CASSLNNSPDTQYF TGTGCCAGCAGCTTAAATAACAGCCCAGATACGCAGTATTTT
TRBJ1-1 17 . TRBV4-2 TRBD1 CASSHHLRTGAPTEAFF TGTGCCAGCAGCCACCATCTACGGACAGGCGCGCCCACTGAAGCTTTCTTT
TRBJ2-3 16 many TRBV6-5 . CASSYSTGEFTDTQYF TGTGCCAGCAGTTACTCGACCGGGGAGTTCACAGATACGCAGTATTTT
TRBJ2-4 14 . TRBV24-1 . CATSEAGIENIQYF TGTGCCACCAGTGAGGCTGGGATTGAAAACATTCAGTACTTC
TRBJ2-5 16 many TRBV20-1 TRBD2 CSARRTSGSQRETQYF TGCAGTGCCCGCCGGACTAGCGGCAGTCAGCGTGAGACCCAGTACTTC
TRBJ2-5 13 many TRBV12-3/TRBV12-4 . CASSLRLRETQYF TGTGCCAGCAGTTTAAGGCTGCGAGAGACCCAGTACTTC
TRBJ1-1 13 many TRBV29-1 . CSVCAGPNTEAFF TGCAGCGTTTGTGCGGGGCCGAACACTGAAGCTTTCTTT
TRBJ2-3 13 many TRBV3-1 . CASSQVYVDTQYF TGTGCCAGCAGCCAAGTTTACGTAGATACGCAGTATTTT
TRBJ2-3 18 many TRBV7-8 TRBD2 CASSLAGLAGAGGDTQYF TGTGCCAGCAGCTTAGCGGGACTAGCGGGGGCCGGGGGAGATACGCAGTATTTT
TRBJ2-1 16 few TRBV15 . CATTLNGAPLQDEQFF TGTGCCACCACCCTTAACGGGGCGCCCCTACAAGATGAGCAGTTCTTC
TRBJ2-1 14 many TRBV7-2 . CASSVSISYNEQFF TGTGCCAGCAGCGTCTCGATTTCCTACAATGAGCAGTTCTTC
TRBJ2-2 16 many TRBV7-3 . CASSLGGNQNTGELFF TGTGCCAGCAGCTTAGGGGGAAACCAGAACACCGGGGAGCTGTTTTTT
TRBJ2-3 13 many TRBV18 . CASSSRPTDTQYF TGTGCCAGCTCATCCAGACCCACAGATACGCAGTATTTT
TRBJ2-7 15 many TRBV19 TRBD2 CASSIGTSGVYEQYF TGTGCCAGTAGTATAGGCACTAGCGGGGTCTACGAGCAGTACTTC
TRBJ1-1 13 many TRBV27 TRBD1 CASSYGTGAEAFF TGTGCCAGCAGTTATGGGACAGGGGCTGAAGCTTTCTTT
TRBJ2-1 14 many TRBV3-1 . CASSQVDSYNEQFF TGTGCCAGCAGCCAAGTAGACAGCTACAATGAGCAGTTCTTC
TRBJ2-1 14 few TRBV11-2 . CASSFFGSSNEQFF TGTGCCAGCAGCTTCTTCGGCAGCAGCAATGAGCAGTTCTTC
TRBJ2-7 11 . TRBV29-1 . CSVEQVFGQYF TGCAGCGTCGAACAGGTTTTCGGGCAGTACTTC
TRBJ1-1 12 many TRBV29-1 . CSVEVMNTEAFF TGCAGCGTTGAAGTTATGAACACTGAAGCTTTCTTT
TRBJ2-7 12 few TRBV9 TRBD1 CASSGRQGEQYF TGTGCCAGCAGCGGAAGACAGGGCGAGCAGTACTTC
TRBJ1-2 16 many TRBV5-6 . CASSLPTGSHIIGYTF TGTGCCAGCAGCTTACCCACCGGGAGTCATATCATAGGCTACACCTTC
TRBJ1-1 14 . TRBV12-3/TRBV12-4 . CASSFSGSGTEAFF TGTGCCAGCAGTTTCTCGGGGTCGGGCACTGAAGCTTTCTTT
TRBJ2-7 14 many TRBV3-1 TRBD2 CASSQLAGGREQYF TGTGCCAGCAGCCAACTAGCGGGGGGGCGCGAGCAGTACTTC
TRBJ1-2 13 many TRBV18 . CASSPDGAYGYTF TGTGCCAGCTCACCTGACGGGGCCTATGGCTACACCTTC
TRBJ1-1 15 many TRBV11-3 TRBD1 CASSQGPGGGTEAFF TGTGCCAGCAGCCAAGGGCCAGGGGGCGGCACTGAAGCTTTCTTT
TRBJ1-5 17 many TRBV5-1 . CASSPAPTDYSNQPQHF TGCGCCAGCAGCCCGGCCCCGACAGACTATAGCAATCAGCCCCAGCATTTT
TRBJ2-7 18 many TRBV12-5 . CASGLVRKGATFSYEQYF TGTGCTAGTGGTTTGGTACGCAAGGGCGCGACCTTCTCCTACGAGCAGTACTTC
TRBJ2-2 14 many TRBV7-9 . CASSDTGNTGELFF TGTGCCAGCAGCGACACGGGGAACACCGGGGAGCTGTTTTTT
TRBJ1-1 16 . TRBV13 . CASSLGLGLMNTEAFF TGTGCCAGCAGCTTAGGCCTTGGACTGATGAACACTGAAGCTTTCTTT
TRBJ2-5 12 many TRBV5-1 . CASSFDQETQYF TGCGCCAGCAGCTTCGATCAAGAGACCCAGTACTTC
TRBJ2-7 12 . TRBV19 . CASEGPSYEQYF TGTGCCTCGGAGGGCCCATCCTACGAGCAGTACTTC
TRBJ1-1 13 medium-sized TRBV7-6 TRBD1 CASSSQGGTEAFF TGTGCCAGCAGTTCACAGGGGGGGACTGAAGCTTTCTTT
TRBJ2-6 13 . TRBV20-1 . CSARVPGANVLTF TGCAGTGCTAGAGTCCCTGGGGCCAACGTCCTGACTTTC
TRBJ1-1 14 many TRBV18 . CASSTQTENTEAFF TGTGCCAGCTCAACCCAGACGGAGAACACTGAAGCTTTCTTT
TRBJ2-7 15 many TRBV18 . CASSRDWTETYEQYF TGTGCCAGCTCACGGGACTGGACAGAGACCTACGAGCAGTACTTC
TRBJ2-3 16 many TRBV18 TRBD1 CASSPRQGTSTDTQYF TGTGCCAGCTCACCTCGACAGGGTACTAGCACAGATACGCAGTATTTT